These 25 T cell receptor beta chains originate from one sample sequenced in a study of blood T cell repertoires in COVID-19. Libraries were prepared by immunoSEQ multiplex PCR; TCRdb keeps only in-frame clonotypes and omits some of them. This table has about 43,000 clones, around 86% appearing once. The specimen sequenced was peripheral blood. These receptors were taken from a human donor in a cohort sampled during active COVID-19.

The gene calls are TRBV7-9 and TRBJ2-5, with a tentative D call TRBD1 (5 bases). The CDR3 covers 13 residues. CDR1 SEHNR and CDR2 FQNEAQ come from the germline V gene (reference sequence). V was cut by 4 bases and J by 7 bases, with 13 bases left in between. The CDR3 spells CASSSPPQGTQYF. In nucleotides, the CDR3 is TGTGCCAGCAGCTCCCCACCCCAGGGGACCCAGTACTTC.

The CDR3 sequence: CASSRTSTGIRGTDTQYF. The CDR3 bases are TGCGCCAGCAGTCGAACAAGTACAGGGATTCGAGGCACAGATACGCAGTATTTT. The chain links TRBV4-1 to TRBJ2-3, with D possibly matching TRBD1 (6 bases). V was pared by 6 bases and J by 1 base, with 23 bases between. CDR1 and CDR2 from the germline V gene are MGHRA and YSYEKL. The CDR3 covers 18 residues.

The V gene is TRBV15, the J gene TRBJ2-5; TRBD1 agrees at 12 bases. Germline-derived CDR1 and CDR2 are LNHNV and YYDKDF (reference sequence). Germline trimming cut 5 bases from V and 5 bases from J; bases unmatched to any gene: 3. The CDR3 has 14 amino acids. The CDR3 sequence is CATSGTGGKETQYF. CDR3 DNA sequence: TGTGCCACCAGCGGGACAGGGGGCAAGGAGACCCAGTACTTC.

This sequence joins TRBV30 and TRBJ2-4; TRBD2 might be the D (5 bases). In germline, CDR1 is GTSNPN, CDR2 SVGIG (reference sequence). Trimming cost V 3 bases and J 9 bases, with 21 bases left between them. CDR3 length equals 15 residues. CDR3 region: CAWRDSSLTSPIQYF. In nucleotides, the CDR3 is TGTGCCTGGAGGGACTCCTCCTTAACCTCACCCATTCAGTACTTC.

The chain combines TRBV15 with TRBJ1-3, with D possibly being TRBD1 (5 bases). This CDR3 has 15 amino acids. Trimming cost V 6 bases and J 4 bases, with 16 bases left between them. The germline gives CDR1 LNHNV, CDR2 YYDKDF (reference sequence). The CDR3 protein is CATSRTRGSGNTIYF. DNA for the CDR3: TGTGCCACCAGTAGGACAAGGGGTTCCGGAAACACCATATATTTT. Full variable domain (missing parts from reference TRBV15 and TRBJ1-3): DAMVIQNPRYQVTQFGKPVTLSCSQTLNHNVMYWYQQKSSQAPKLLFHYYDKDFNNEADTPDNFQSRRPNTSFCFLDIRSPGLGDTAMYLCATSRTRGSGNTIYFGEGSWLTVV.

This clone was counted a few times. The CDR3 sequence is CASSSQAYEQYF. CDR3 nucleotides: TGCGCCAGCAGCTCCCAGGCCTACGAGCAGTACTTC. V usage is TRBV5-1 and J usage is TRBJ2-7; D gene unclear. The CDR3 is made up of 12 amino acids. The V end lost 3 bases, the J end lost 2 bases, and 6 bases lay between the germline ends. Looked up from germline, CDR1 is SGHRS and CDR2 is YFSETQ.

The chain couples TRBV27 to TRBJ2-5; 7 nucleotides match TRBD1. CDR1 is MNHEY, CDR2 SMNVEV, per germline (reference sequence). This CDR3 has 15 amino acids. With V trimmed by 6 bases and J by 6 bases, 13 bases remained unmatched. The CDR3 bases are TGTGCCAGCAGGCCAGACAGGGATGCATGGAAGACCCAGTACTTC. Translated, it gives CASRPDRDAWKTQYF.

The chain carries TRBV29-1 and TRBJ2-3, with unresolved D. Trimming removed 6 bases from V and 6 bases from J, with 4 bases in between. This CDR3 spans 9 amino acids. Germline V gives CDR1 SQVTM, CDR2 ANQGSEA. For the CDR3, the DNA is TGCAGCGTGGCTGATACGCAGTATTTT. It specifies CSVADTQYF.

The genes are TRBV6-6 and TRBJ2-7; 8 bases agree with TRBD1. The CDR3 sequence is 15 residues long. CDR1 and CDR2 (germline): MNHNY, SVGAGI (reference sequence). The J segment lost 2 bases and the V segment lost 2 bases, leaving 5 bases of the junction unmatched. The CDR3 loop reads CASSYEGTGTYEQYF. The CDR3 DNA reads as TGTGCCAGCAGTTACGAGGGGACAGGTACCTACGAGCAGTACTTC.

This chain connects TRBV11-2 to TRBJ2-5; maybe TRBD2 (6 bases). The V end lost 6 bases, the J end lost 1 base, and 12 bases lay between the germline ends. CDR1 and CDR2 (germline): SGHAT, FQNNGV. The CDR3 spans 14 residues. The CDR3 DNA reads TGTGCCAGCAGACATGCCGGGGGCCAAGAGACCCAGTACTTC. Encoded protein: CASRHAGGQETQYF.

The CDR3 bases are TGTGCCAGCAGCTTAATAGGGGTTAGCACAGATACGCAGTATTTT. Translating gives CASSLIGVSTDTQYF. The chain carries TRBV11-1 and TRBJ2-3; maybe TRBD1 (5 bases). Germline V gene data show CDR1 as SGHAT and CDR2 as FQDESV (reference sequence). V lost 2 bases to trimming and J lost 0 bases, with 9 bases between them. This CDR3 has 15 residues.

This rearrangement joins TRBV2 to TRBJ2-2; 8 bases map to TRBD2. Losses at the gene ends were 6 bases for V and 4 bases for J; bases not matched to a gene: 16. Germline V gives CDR1 SNHLY, CDR2 FYNNEI. This CDR3 contains 18 residues. The CDR3 sequence: CASSDPPGLAVGTGELFF. The CDR3 coding sequence is TGTGCCAGCAGCGACCCCCCCGGACTAGCAGTCGGCACCGGGGAGCTGTTTTTT.

As DNA, the CDR3 is TGTGCCAGCGGGGGGGTCGATACGCAGTATTTT. Protein sequence: CASGGVDTQYF. This rearrangement joins TRBV3-1 (or the pseudogene TRBV3-2) to TRBJ2-3; TRBD2 agrees at 7 bases. The germline V gene encodes CDR1 LGHDT and CDR2 YNNKEL (reference sequence). The V segment lost 8 bases and the J segment 6 bases; nucleotides outside the gene matches: 2. The CDR3 is 11 amino acids.

The chain combines TRBV19 with TRBJ1-6; D call uncertain. Between the trimmed V and J ends, which lost 4 bases and 7 bases, there was a span of 8 bases. Germline-derived CDR1 and CDR2 are LNHDA and SQIVND (reference sequence). The CDR3 runs to 13 residues. CDR3 nucleotides: TGTGCCAGTAGTAACACGGGGAATTCACCCCTCCACTTT. Its protein product is CASSNTGNSPLHF.

The V and J genes are TRBV4-1 and TRBJ1-3; 9 nucleotides match TRBD1. Germline V CDR1 and CDR2: MGHRA, YSYEKL. V was pared by 4 bases and J by 2 bases, with 6 bases of the junction left unmatched. The CDR3 is made up of 16 amino acids. CDR3 amino acids: CASSPRQGDTGNTIYF. DNA for the CDR3: TGCGCCAGCAGCCCCCGACAGGGGGATACTGGAAACACCATATATTTT.

V and J are TRBV28 and TRBJ1-5, with no clear D. Germline V gives CDR1 MDHEN, CDR2 SYDVKM. The V and J ends lost 2 bases and 6 bases respectively, with 8 bases between them. The CDR3 sequence is 13 residues long. For the CDR3, the DNA is TGTGCCAGCAGTTTACGCAGGCTTCAGCCCCAGCATTTT. This gives the protein CASSLRRLQPQHF.

The chain is built from TRBV4-3 and TRBJ2-7, with 9 nucleotides matching TRBD1. CDR3 length: 15 amino acids. Unmatched junction bases numbered 6, after V lost 4 bases and J lost 2 bases. Germline-derived CDR1 and CDR2 are LGHNA and YSLEER. The CDR3 sequence: CASSPGDRAPYEQYF. CDR3 nucleotide sequence: TGCGCCAGCAGCCCAGGGGACAGGGCTCCCTACGAGCAGTACTTC.

V usage is TRBV7-3 and J usage is TRBJ2-7, with D possibly being TRBD1 (6 bases). The CDR3 is 14 amino acids. Trimming removed 3 bases at V and 2 bases at J, with 11 bases between. Germline CDR1 SGHTA, CDR2 FQGTGA. The CDR3 loop is CASSLEQGPYEQYF. CDR3 bases: TGTGCCAGCAGCTTGGAACAGGGACCCTACGAGCAGTACTTC. The whole variable domain, remainder taken from reference TRBV7-3 and TRBJ2-7, is GAGVSQTPSNKVTEKGKYVELRCDPISGHTALYWYRQSLGQGPEFLIYFQGTGAADDSGLPNDRFFAVRPEGSVSTLKIQRTERGDSAVYLCASSLEQGPYEQYFGPGTRLTVT.

This clone was observed a few times. The gene calls are TRBV5-1 and TRBJ2-1; 9 bases map to TRBD1. The germline gives CDR1 SGHRS, CDR2 YFSETQ. The CDR3 contains 14 residues. V was clipped by 4 bases and J by 9 bases; unmatched bases: 8. CDR3 loop: CASSTKQGAGEQFF. DNA for the CDR3: TGCGCCAGCAGCACCAAACAGGGGGCGGGTGAGCAGTTCTTC. The full variable domain, its missing parts supplied by reference TRBV5-1 and TRBJ2-1, is KAGVTQTPRYLIKTRGQQVTLSCSPISGHRSVSWYQQTPGQGLQFLFEYFSETQRNKGNFPGRFSGRQFSNSRSEMNVSTLELGDSALYLCASSTKQGAGEQFFGPGTRLTVL.

The chain employs TRBV5-4 and TRBJ1-2, with D perhaps matching TRBD1 (5 bases). V was shortened by 1 base and J by 3 bases, with 13 bases between the two germline ends. This CDR3 region has 15 residues. CDR1 and CDR2 (germline): SGHNT, YYREEE (reference sequence). DNA for the CDR3: TGTGCCAGCAGCTTGAGGCAGGGAAGGGACTATGGCTACACCTTC. Translating gives CASSLRQGRDYGYTF.

This clone has more than one count but fewer than ten. The chain recombines TRBV9 with TRBJ2-3; 8 bases agree with TRBD2. The CDR3 contains 15 residues. J lost 2 bases, V lost 4 bases, and 6 bases had no gene match. Germline V gene lookup returns CDR1 SGDLS and CDR2 YYNGEE. As DNA, the CDR3 is TGTGCCAGCAGCCCCAGACTAGCGCTCACAGATACGCAGTATTTT. Residues: CASSPRLALTDTQYF.

J is TRBJ2-2 and V is TRBV3-1 (or the pseudogene TRBV3-2); 9 bases line up with TRBD1. The trim removed 4 bases at V and 8 bases at J, leaving 2 bases unmatched. Per germline, CDR1 LGHDT and CDR2 YNNKEL (reference sequence). CDR3 size: 13 residues. The chain's CDR3 is CASSPGQGGELFF. DNA for the CDR3: TGTGCCAGCAGCCCGGGACAGGGTGGGGAGCTGTTTTTT.

The gene calls are TRBV29-1 and TRBJ2-1; TRBD2 matches 13 bases. The junction had 7 bases not matched to a gene; V was cut back by 6 bases and J by 8 bases. Germline V gene data show CDR1 as SQVTM and CDR2 as ANQGSEA. This CDR3 region has 14 residues. The DNA for the CDR3 is TGCAGCGTGGGTACTAGCGGGAGGGCCGATGAGCAGTTCTTC. This codes for CSVGTSGRADEQFF.

The chain uses TRBV12-3 or TRBV12-4 and TRBJ2-7; 11 nucleotides match TRBD1. With V trimmed by 10 bases and J by 11 bases, 7 bases remained unmatched. This CDR3 has 11 amino acids. CDR3 loop: CAIRDRGSKYF. The CDR3 nucleotides read TGTGCCATCCGGGACAGGGGGTCGAAGTACTTC.

CDR3 sequence reads: CAWSVRDRRTDTQYF. The DNA for the CDR3 is TGTGCCTGGAGTGTACGGGACAGACGCACAGATACGCAGTATTTT. The chain carries TRBV30 and TRBJ2-3; 7 bases align to TRBD1. The CDR3 sequence is 15 residues long. The germline CDR1 and CDR2 sequences are GTSNPN and SVGIG (reference sequence). Trimming took 0 bases from V and 1 from J; bases not matched to a gene: 4.